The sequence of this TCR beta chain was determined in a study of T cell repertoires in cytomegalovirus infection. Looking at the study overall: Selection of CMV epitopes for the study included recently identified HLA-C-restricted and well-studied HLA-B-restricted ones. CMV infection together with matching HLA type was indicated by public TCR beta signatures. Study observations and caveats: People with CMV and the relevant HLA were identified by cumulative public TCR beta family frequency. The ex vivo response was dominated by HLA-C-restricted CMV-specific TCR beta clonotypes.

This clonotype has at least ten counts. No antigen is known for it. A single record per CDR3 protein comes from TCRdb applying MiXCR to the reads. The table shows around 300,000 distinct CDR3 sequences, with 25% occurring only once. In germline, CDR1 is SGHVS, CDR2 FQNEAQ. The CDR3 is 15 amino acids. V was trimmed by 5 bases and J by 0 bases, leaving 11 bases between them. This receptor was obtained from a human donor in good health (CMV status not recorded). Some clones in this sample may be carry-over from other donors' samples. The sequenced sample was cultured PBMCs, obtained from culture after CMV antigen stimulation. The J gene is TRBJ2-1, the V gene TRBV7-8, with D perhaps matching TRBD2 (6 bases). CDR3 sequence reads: CASSPGLSSYNEQFF. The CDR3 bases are TGTGCCAGCAGCCCCGGACTAAGCTCCTACAATGAGCAGTTCTTC.